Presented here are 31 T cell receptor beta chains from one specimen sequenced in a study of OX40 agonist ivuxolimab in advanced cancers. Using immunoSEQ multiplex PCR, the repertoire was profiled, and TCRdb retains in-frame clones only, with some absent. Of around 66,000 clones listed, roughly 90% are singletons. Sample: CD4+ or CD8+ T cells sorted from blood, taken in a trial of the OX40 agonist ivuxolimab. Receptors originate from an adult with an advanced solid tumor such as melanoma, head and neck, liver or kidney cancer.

For the CDR3, the DNA is TGTGCCAGCAGCTTGTTCTGGGACAGGGGGCTTAATAGCAATCAGCCCCAGCATTTT. Amino acids: CASSLFWDRGLNSNQPQHF. The gene calls are TRBV5-6 and TRBJ1-5, with 12 bases lining up with TRBD1. J was trimmed by 0 bases and V by 1 base; bases with no gene match: 8. This CDR3 is 19 amino acids long. Per germline, CDR1 SGHDT and CDR2 YYEEEE.

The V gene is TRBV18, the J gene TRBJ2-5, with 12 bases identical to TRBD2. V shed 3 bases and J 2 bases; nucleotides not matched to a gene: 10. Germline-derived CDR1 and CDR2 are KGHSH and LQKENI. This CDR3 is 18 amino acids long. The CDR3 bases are TGTGCCAGCTCACCCACACGGACTAGCGGGGAAGTGCAAGAGACCCAGTACTTC. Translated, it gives CASSPTRTSGEVQETQYF.

The CDR3: CASSDTGLDYGYTF. CDR3 bases: TGTGCCAGCAGCGATACAGGGTTGGACTATGGCTACACCTTC. The J gene is TRBJ1-2, the V gene TRBV7-9; TRBD1 is a possible D gene (6 bases). This CDR3 has 14 amino acids. V gave up 5 bases and J gave up 3 bases, with 13 bases separating them. CDR1 is SEHNR, CDR2 FQNEAQ, per germline (reference sequence).

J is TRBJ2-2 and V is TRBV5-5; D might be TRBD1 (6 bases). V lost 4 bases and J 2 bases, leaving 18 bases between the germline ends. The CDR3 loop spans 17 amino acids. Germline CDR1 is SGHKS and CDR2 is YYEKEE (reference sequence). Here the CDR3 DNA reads TGTGCCAGCAGCGACCGTACACAGGGTATCAACACCGGGGAGCTGTTTTTT. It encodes CASSDRTQGINTGELFF.

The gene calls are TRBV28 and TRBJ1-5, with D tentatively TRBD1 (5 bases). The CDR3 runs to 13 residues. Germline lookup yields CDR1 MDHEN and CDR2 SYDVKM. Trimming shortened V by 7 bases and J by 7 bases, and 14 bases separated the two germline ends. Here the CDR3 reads CASTWGVSQPQHF. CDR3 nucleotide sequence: TGTGCCAGCACCTGGGGGGTCAGCCAGCCCCAGCATTTT.

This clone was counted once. CDR3 amino acids: CASSLGAAGRLREQYF. The CDR3 DNA is TGTGCCAGCAGTTTAGGTGCGGCAGGGCGCCTCAGGGAGCAGTACTTC. This chain connects TRBV28 to TRBJ2-7, with TRBD1 as a possible D gene (5 bases). This CDR3 is 16 amino acids long. From germline, CDR1 is MDHEN and CDR2 SYDVKM. The V gene lost 2 bases and the J gene lost 7 bases, with 21 bases spanning the gap.

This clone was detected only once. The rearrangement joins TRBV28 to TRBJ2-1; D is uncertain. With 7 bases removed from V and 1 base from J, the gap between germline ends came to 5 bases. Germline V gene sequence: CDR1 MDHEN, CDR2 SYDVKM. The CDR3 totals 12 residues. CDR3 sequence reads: CASIRSYNEQFF. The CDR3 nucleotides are TGTGCCAGCATAAGGTCCTACAATGAGCAGTTCTTC. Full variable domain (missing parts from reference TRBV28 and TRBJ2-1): DVKVTQSSRYLVKRTGEKVFLECVQDMDHENMFWYRQDPGLGLRLIYFSYDVKMKEKGDIPEGYSVSREKKERFSLILESASTNQTSMYLCASIRSYNEQFFGPGTRLTVL.

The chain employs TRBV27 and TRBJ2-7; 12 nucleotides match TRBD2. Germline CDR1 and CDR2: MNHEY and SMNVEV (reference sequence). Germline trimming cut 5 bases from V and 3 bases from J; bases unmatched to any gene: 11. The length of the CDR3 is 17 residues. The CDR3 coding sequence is TGTGCCAGCAGTCTGAGGACTAGCGGGACAATGAACTACGAGCAGTACTTC. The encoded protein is CASSLRTSGTMNYEQYF.

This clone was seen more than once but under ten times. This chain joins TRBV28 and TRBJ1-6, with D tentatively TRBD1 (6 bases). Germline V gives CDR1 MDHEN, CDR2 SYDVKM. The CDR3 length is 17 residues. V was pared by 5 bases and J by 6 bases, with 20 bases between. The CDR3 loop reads CASSAPGGGALNSPLHF. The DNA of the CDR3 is TGTGCCAGCAGTGCCCCCGGGGGCGGAGCTCTTAATTCACCCCTCCACTTT. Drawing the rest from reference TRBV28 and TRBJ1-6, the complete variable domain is DVKVTQSSRYLVKRTGEKVFLECVQDMDHENMFWYRQDPGLGLRLIYFSYDVKMKEKGDIPEGYSVSREKKERFSLILESASTNQTSMYLCASSAPGGGALNSPLHFGNGTRLTVT.

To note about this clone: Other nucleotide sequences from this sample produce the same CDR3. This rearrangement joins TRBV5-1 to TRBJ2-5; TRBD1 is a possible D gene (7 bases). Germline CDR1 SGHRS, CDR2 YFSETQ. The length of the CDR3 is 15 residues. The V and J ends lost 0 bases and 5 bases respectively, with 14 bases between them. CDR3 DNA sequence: TGCGCCAGCAGCTTGGTAGGGGGCGCGGGGGAGACCCAGTACTTC. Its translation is CASSLVGGAGETQYF.

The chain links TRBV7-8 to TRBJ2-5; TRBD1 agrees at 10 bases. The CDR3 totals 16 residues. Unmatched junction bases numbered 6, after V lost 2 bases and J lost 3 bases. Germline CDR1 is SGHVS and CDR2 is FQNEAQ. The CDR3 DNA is TGTGCCAGCAGCTTACAACCGGGACAGGGGAAAGAGACCCAGTACTTC. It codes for CASSLQPGQGKETQYF.

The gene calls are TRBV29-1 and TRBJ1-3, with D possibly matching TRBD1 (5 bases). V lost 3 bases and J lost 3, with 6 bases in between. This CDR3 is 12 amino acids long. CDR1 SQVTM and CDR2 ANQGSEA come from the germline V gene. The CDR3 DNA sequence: TGCAGCGTTGAGACAGATGGAAACACCATATATTTT. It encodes CSVETDGNTIYF.

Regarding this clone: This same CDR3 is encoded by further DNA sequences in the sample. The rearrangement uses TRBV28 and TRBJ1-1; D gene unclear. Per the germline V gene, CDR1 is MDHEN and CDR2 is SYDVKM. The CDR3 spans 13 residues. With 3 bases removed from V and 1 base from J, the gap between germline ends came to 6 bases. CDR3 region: CASSLFGNTEAFF. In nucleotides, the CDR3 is TGTGCCAGCAGTTTGTTCGGGAACACTGAAGCTTTCTTT.

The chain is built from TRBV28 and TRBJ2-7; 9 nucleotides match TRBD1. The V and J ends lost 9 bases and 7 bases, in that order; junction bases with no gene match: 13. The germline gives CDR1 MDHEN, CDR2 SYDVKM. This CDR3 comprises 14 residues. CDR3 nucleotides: TGTGCCAGTCGAACGGGACAGGGATGGAGGGAGCAGTACTTC. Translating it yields CASRTGQGWREQYF.

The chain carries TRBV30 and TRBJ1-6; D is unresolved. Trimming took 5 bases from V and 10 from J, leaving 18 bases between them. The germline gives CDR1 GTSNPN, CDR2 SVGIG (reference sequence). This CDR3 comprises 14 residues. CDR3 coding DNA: TGTGCCTGGGCCCCGGAAGGGTCCGGCTCACCCCTCCACTTT. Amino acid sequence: CAWAPEGSGSPLHF. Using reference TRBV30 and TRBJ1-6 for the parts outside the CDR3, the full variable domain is SQTIHQWPATLVQPVGSPLSLECTVEGTSNPNLYWYRQAAGRGLQLLFYSVGIGQISSEVPQNLSASRPQDRQFILSSKKLLLSDSGFYLCAWAPEGSGSPLHFGNGTRLTVT.

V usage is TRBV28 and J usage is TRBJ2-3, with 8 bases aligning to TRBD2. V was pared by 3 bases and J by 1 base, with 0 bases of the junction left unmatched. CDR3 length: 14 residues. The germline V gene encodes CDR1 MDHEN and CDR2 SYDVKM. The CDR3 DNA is TGTGCCAGCAGTTTGACTAGCGGCACAGATACGCAGTATTTT. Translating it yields CASSLTSGTDTQYF.

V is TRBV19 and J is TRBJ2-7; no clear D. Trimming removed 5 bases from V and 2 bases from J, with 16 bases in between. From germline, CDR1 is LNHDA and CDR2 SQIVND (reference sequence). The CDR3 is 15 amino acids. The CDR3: CASSPSIILTYEQYF. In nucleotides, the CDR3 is TGTGCCAGTAGTCCGAGTATTATCCTTACCTACGAGCAGTACTTC.

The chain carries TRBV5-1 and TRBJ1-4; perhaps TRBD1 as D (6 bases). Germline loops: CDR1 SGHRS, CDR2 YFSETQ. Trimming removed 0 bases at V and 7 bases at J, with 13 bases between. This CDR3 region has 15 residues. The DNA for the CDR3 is TGCGCCAGCAGCTTGGCTTTACAGGGAGGTGAAAAACTGTTTTTT. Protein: CASSLALQGGEKLFF. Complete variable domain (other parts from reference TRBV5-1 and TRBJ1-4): KAGVTQTPRYLIKTRGQQVTLSCSPISGHRSVSWYQQTPGQGLQFLFEYFSETQRNKGNFPGRFSGRQFSNSRSEMNVSTLELGDSALYLCASSLALQGGEKLFFGSGTQLSVL.

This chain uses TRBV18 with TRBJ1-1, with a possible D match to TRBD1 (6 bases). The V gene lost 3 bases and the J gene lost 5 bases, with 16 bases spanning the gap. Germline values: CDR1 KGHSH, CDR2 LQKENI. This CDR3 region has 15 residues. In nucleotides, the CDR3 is TGTGCCAGCTCACCCGCCACTGACAGGCGGACTGAAGCTTTCTTT. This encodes CASSPATDRRTEAFF.

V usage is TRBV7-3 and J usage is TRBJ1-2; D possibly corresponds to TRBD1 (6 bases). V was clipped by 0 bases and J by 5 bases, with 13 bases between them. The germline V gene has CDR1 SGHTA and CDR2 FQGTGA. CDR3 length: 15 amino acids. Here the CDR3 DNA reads TGTGCCAGCAGCTTAACCGTTTCAGGGGAATATGGCTACACCTTC. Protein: CASSLTVSGEYGYTF. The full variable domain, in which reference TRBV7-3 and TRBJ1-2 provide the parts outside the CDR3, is GAGVSQTPSNKVTEKGKYVELRCDPISGHTALYWYRQSLGQGPEFLIYFQGTGAADDSGLPNDRFFAVRPEGSVSTLKIQRTERGDSAVYLCASSLTVSGEYGYTFGSGTRLTVV.

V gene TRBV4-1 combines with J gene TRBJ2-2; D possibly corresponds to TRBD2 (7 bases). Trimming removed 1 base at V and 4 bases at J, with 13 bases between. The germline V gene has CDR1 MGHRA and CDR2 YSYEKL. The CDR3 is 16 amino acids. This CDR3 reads CASSQGRGALTGELFF. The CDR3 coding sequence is TGCGCCAGCAGCCAAGGACGGGGGGCCCTCACCGGGGAGCTGTTTTTT.

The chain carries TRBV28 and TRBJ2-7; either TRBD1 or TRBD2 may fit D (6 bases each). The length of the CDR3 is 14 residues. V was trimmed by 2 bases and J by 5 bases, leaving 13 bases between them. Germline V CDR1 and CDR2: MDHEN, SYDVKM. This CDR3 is CASSLGGGLHEQYF. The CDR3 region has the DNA TGTGCCAGCAGTTTAGGAGGGGGTCTTCACGAGCAGTACTTC.

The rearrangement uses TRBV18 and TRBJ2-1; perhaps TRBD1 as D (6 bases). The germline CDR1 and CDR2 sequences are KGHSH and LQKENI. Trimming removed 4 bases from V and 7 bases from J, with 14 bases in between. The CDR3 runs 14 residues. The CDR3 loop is CASSLGQSGNEQFF. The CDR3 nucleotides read TGTGCCAGCTCACTCGGACAGTCCGGTAATGAGCAGTTCTTC.

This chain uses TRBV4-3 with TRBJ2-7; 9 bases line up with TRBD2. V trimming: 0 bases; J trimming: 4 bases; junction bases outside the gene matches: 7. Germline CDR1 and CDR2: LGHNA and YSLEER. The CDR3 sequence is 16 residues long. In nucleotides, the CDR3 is TGCGCCAGCAGCCAAGAGCCTAGCGGGATTAGATACGAGCAGTACTTC. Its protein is CASSQEPSGIRYEQYF.

CDR3 in DNA: TGTGCCAGCAGTTACGATTTGGGCCTTTACAATGAGCAGTTCTTC. Protein sequence: CASSYDLGLYNEQFF. The gene calls are TRBV6-5 and TRBJ2-1; D ambiguous. CDR1 is MNHEY, CDR2 SVGAGI, per germline. The CDR3 consists of 15 residues. V lost 2 bases to trimming and J lost 4 bases, with 12 bases between them.

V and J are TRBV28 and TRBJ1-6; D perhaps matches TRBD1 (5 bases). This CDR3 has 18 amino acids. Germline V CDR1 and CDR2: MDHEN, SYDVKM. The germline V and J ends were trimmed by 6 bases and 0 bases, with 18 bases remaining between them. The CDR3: CASSSPRDPSSYNSPLHF. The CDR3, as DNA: TGTGCCAGCAGCTCCCCCCGGGACCCTAGCTCCTATAATTCACCCCTCCACTTT.

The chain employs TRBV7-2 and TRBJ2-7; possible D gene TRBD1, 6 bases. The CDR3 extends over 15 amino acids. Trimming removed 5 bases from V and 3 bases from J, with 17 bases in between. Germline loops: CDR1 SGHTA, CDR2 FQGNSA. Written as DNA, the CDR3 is TGTGCCAGCAGCACTTACAGGGATAGAGTCTACGAGCAGTACTTC. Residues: CASSTYRDRVYEQYF.

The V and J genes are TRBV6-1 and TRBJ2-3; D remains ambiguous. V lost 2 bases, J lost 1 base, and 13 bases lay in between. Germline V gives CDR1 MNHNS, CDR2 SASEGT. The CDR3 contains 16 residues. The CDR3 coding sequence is TGTGCCAGCAGTGAACCCCGGAACTTACGCACAGATACGCAGTATTTT. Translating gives CASSEPRNLRTDTQYF.

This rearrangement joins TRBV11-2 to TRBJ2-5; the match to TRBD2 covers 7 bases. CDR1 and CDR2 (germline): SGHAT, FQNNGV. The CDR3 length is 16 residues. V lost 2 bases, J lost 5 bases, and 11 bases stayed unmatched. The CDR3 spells CASSLFTGREGETQYF. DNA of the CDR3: TGTGCCAGCAGCTTATTCACGGGCAGGGAGGGTGAGACCCAGTACTTC.

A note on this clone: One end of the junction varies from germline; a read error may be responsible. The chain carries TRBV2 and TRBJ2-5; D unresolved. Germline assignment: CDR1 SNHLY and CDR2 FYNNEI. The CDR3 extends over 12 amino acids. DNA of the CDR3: TGTGCCAGCAGTGATTCGCGAGAGAACCAGTACTTC. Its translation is CASSDSRENQYF.

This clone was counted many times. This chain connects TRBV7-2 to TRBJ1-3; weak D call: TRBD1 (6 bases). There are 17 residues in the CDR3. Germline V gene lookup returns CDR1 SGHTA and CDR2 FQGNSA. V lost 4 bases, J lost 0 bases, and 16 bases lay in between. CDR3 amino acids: CASSSGLGAASGNTIYF. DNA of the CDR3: TGTGCCAGCAGCTCCGGTCTGGGGGCCGCCTCTGGAAACACCATATATTTT.